This TCR beta chain emerged from a study of blood T cells in healthy people across ages. Trimming removed 3 bases from V and 2 bases from J, with 10 bases in between. Germline V lookup: CDR1 SGHKS, CDR2 YYEKEE (reference sequence). The CDR3 spans 14 residues. PBMCs numbering at least 7 million were isolated per sample. Each sample yielded at least 6 micrograms of PBMC total RNA. A second PCR, run for roughly 7 to 12 cycles, used a sample-barcoded 5' primer plus a J-beta primer mix. A 12-random-nucleotide template-switch adaptor tagged each cDNA molecule. A single record per CDR3 protein comes from TCRdb applying MiXCR to the 5' RACE reads. The table lists 780,000 or so distinct CDR3 sequences, more than 55% of them singletons. Study results and limitations: Nothing was known about donor CMV status, and this possibly confounded expanded clonotype changes.

As to this clonotype: Its matching antigen is unknown.

This receptor was taken from a middle-aged man in good health. The sequenced material came from blood. The gene calls are TRBV5-5 and TRBJ2-3, with D possibly TRBD1 on 6 matching bases. The CDR3 DNA sequence: TGTGCCAGCAGCTCACAGGGTTTCACAGATACGCAGTATTTT. Translation gives CASSSQGFTDTQYF.